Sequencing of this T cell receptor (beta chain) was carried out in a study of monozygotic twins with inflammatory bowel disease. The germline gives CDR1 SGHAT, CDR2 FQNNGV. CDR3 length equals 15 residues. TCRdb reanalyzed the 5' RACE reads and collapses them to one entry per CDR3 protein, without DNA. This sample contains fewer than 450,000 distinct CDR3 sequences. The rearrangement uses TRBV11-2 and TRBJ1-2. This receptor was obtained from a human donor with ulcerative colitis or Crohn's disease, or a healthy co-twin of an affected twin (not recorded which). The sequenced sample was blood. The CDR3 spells CASSSGLSPNYGYTF. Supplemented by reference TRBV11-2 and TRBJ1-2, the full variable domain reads EAGVAQSPRYKIIEKRQSVAFWCNPISGHATLYWYQQILGQGPKLLIQFQNNGVVDDSQLPKDRFSAERLKGVDSTLKIQPAKLEDSAVYLCASSSGLSPNYGYTFGSGTRLTVV.